A selection of T cell receptor beta chains follows, all from one sample in a study of cytomegalovirus exposure and HLA in healthy donors. Sequencing was performed with immunoSEQ multiplex PCR; in TCRdb, only in-frame clones are kept and a portion is missing. The profile shows 150,000 to 200,000 clones, about 81% of them singletons. Sequencing was done on a sample of PBMCs. These TCRs come from a young woman in good health and CMV-seronegative. Each CDR3 is given with its conserved first and last residue. A D gene is named only where the DNA matches it firmly. Clone size appears in some rows only: once, few, many, or a class for an expanded clone.

. | TRBJ1-2 | TRBD1 | TRBV4-1 | TGCGCCAGCAGCCAGCTAAGGACAGGGGGCTATGGCTACACCTTC | CASSQLRTGGYGYTF
. | TRBJ2-7 | TRBD2 | TRBV7-9 | TGTGCCAGCAGCGCCAGACTAGCGGGAGATGACGAGCAGTACTTC | CASSARLAGDDEQYF
. | TRBJ2-7 | . | TRBV4-2 | TGTGCCAGCAGCCAAGATGGCGCGGGCAGGGGCGCCTACGAGCAGTACTTC | CASSQDGAGRGAYEQYF
. | TRBJ2-1 | . | TRBV7-9 | TGTGCCAGCAGCTTACCCGCAGGGACTTCATCCTACAATGAGCAGTTCTTC | CASSLPAGTSSYNEQFF
. | TRBJ1-1 | . | TRBV5-6 | TGTGCCAGCAGCTCCCCCCAATTTGGGCACACTGAAGCTTTCTTT | CASSSPQFGHTEAFF
. | TRBJ2-3 | . | TRBV6-1 | TGTGCCAGCAGTGACCCTGGGGGACACCGCCCAGATACGCAGTATTTT | CASSDPGGHRPDTQYF
. | TRBJ1-2 | TRBD1 | TRBV28 | TGTGCCAGCAGTGGACAGGGGGCTGAGGGCTACACCTTC | CASSGQGAEGYTF
once | TRBJ1-4 | . | TRBV7-9 | TGTGCCAGCAGCCCTTTAGGGGGGGCGGTTAACGAAAAACTGTTTTTT | CASSPLGGAVNEKLFF
. | TRBJ2-1 | TRBD2 | TRBV5-4 | TGTGCCAGCAGCTCGAGACTAGCGGGATTGGGGCAGTTCTTC | CASSSRLAGLGQFF
. | TRBJ2-1 | TRBD2 | TRBV5-1 | TGCGCCAGCAGCTGGAACCTAGCGGGGGGGAACTACAATGAGCAGTTCTTC | CASSWNLAGGNYNEQFF
. | TRBJ2-3 | TRBD2 | TRBV14 | TGTGCCAGCAGCGCCCAGACTAGCGGGAGGGCCTCGGCGGATACGCAGTATTTT | CASSAQTSGRASADTQYF
. | TRBJ1-1 | . | TRBV7-3 | TGTGCCAGCAGCTTAAGGGGGGAGGGGACTGAAGCTTTCTTT | CASSLRGEGTEAFF
. | TRBJ1-4 | TRBD1 | TRBV28 | TGTGCCAGCACCGACGGGACAGGGGATTGGGCGACTAATGAAAAACTGTTTTTT | CASTDGTGDWATNEKLFF
. | TRBJ2-2 | TRBD1 | TRBV27 | TGTGCCAGCAGTCTAACCGGACAGGGCTGGGGCACCGGGGAGCTGTTTTTT | CASSLTGQGWGTGELFF
. | TRBJ2-1 | . | TRBV7-9 | TGTGCCAGCAGCTTCCCGGATGCGGGGGCGCCCGGGGACAATGAGCAGTTCTTC | CASSFPDAGAPGDNEQFF
. | TRBJ1-4 | TRBD1 | TRBV5-4 | TGTGCCAGCAGCCCGGGGGAAGGGGACAGGGTCGAAAAACTGTTTTTT | CASSPGEGDRVEKLFF
. | TRBJ1-6 | TRBD1 | TRBV5-1 | TGCGCCAGCAGCTTAACAGGGGGGAATTCACCCCTCCACTTT | CASSLTGGNSPLHF
few | TRBJ1-2 | . | TRBV5-1 | TGCGCCAGCAGCTTGGTTGGGGGCCGGGACTATGGCTACACCTTC | CASSLVGGRDYGYTF
. | TRBJ1-2 | TRBD1 | TRBV25-1 | TGTGCCAGCAGTGAACGACAGGGGAACTATGGCTACACCTTC | CASSERQGNYGYTF